This T cell receptor beta chain derives from a study of T cell responses to AZD1222 COVID-19 vaccine. Findings and caveats of the study: Mostly white British, mostly female donors; authors suggested clonal diversity may be underestimated. Regions left unmutated in variants are reportedly the target of nearly half of spike-specific TCRs. Two AZD1222 administrations were followed by greater Spike-specific TCR breadth and depth.

Libraries were prepared by immunoSEQ multiplex PCR; TCRdb keeps only in-frame clonotypes and omits some of them. In the table there are tens of thousands of clones, about 90% of which are singletons. In this sample, this clone turned up once. What it recognizes is unknown. One end of the junction varies from germline; a read error may be responsible. The CDR3 extends over 19 amino acids. CDR1 is SGHVS and CDR2 is FNYEAQ in the germline V gene. The input for sequencing was peripheral blood, taken on day 0 of AZD1222 vaccination. This chain joins TRBV7-6 and TRBJ2-2; perhaps TRBD1 as D (6 bases). This TCR was recovered from an adult in good health. The CDR3 loop reads CASSRFGGRGVGKTGEPFF. The CDR3 DNA is TGTGCCAGCAGCCGGTTTGGGGGCCGGGGAGTAGGAAAAACCGGGGAGCCGTTTTTT.